This is a list of T cell receptor beta chains from one sample in a study of read filtering for tumor transcriptome and immune sequencing. TCRdb recomputed calls from the reads with MiXCR, one row per CDR3 protein. Of 30,000 to 40,000 distinct CDR3 sequences detected, around 13% appear once; the ten largest clones hold around 19%. The sample comprised a population of CD138-negative cells sorted from bone marrow. These receptors were obtained from a donor over 35 with multiple myeloma. Both conserved end residues are part of each CDR3. A D gene is named only where the DNA matches it firmly. For some rows the clone size is stated as once, few or many, or as a class when expanded; others skip it.

many	-	TRBV6-2/TRBV6-3	TRBJ2-3	CASSYDPAAVTDTQYF	TGTGCCAGCAGTTACGATCCGGCGGCAGTCACAGATACGCAGTATTTT
many	-	TRBV7-2	TRBJ2-4	CASSPDLTVAKNIQYF	TGTGCCAGCAGCCCGGACCTAACCGTGGCCAAAAACATTCAGTACTTC
many	-	TRBV7-9	TRBJ2-7	CASSFPRGPGDEQYF	TGTGCCAGCAGCTTCCCCCGGGGGCCAGGGGACGAGCAGTACTTC
few	TRBD1	TRBV6-1	TRBJ1-5	CASSDSGTGSQPQHF	TGTGCCAGCAGTGATTCGGGGACAGGGTCTCAGCCCCAGCATTTT
many	TRBD1	TRBV10-3	TRBJ1-2	CAINPGQINYGYTF	TGTGCCATCAATCCGGGACAGATTAACTATGGCTACACCTTC
few	-	TRBV28	TRBJ2-1	CASSFFHQGSKNEQFF	TGTGCCAGCAGCTTTTTCCACCAGGGTAGTAAAAATGAGCAGTTCTTC
many	-	TRBV7-9	TRBJ2-1	CASSLPSEREQFF	TGTGCCAGCAGCTTACCTAGCGAGCGTGAGCAGTTCTTC
many	TRBD2	TRBV12-3/TRBV12-4	TRBJ2-3	CASSFSGRDLDTQYF	TGTGCCAGCAGTTTTTCGGGGAGGGACCTAGATACGCAGTATTTT
many	-	TRBV5-1	TRBJ2-7	CASSRITGESYEQYF	TGCGCCAGCAGCCGGATAACGGGGGAATCCTACGAGCAGTACTTC
many	-	TRBV7-2	TRBJ2-6	CASSAGPRGANVLTF	TGTGCCAGCAGCGCCGGTCCCCGGGGGGCCAACGTCCTGACTTTC
many	TRBD1	TRBV7-2	TRBJ2-5	CASSLWTGAAETQYF	TGTGCCAGCAGCTTATGGACAGGGGCAGCGGAGACCCAGTACTTC
many	-	TRBV2	TRBJ2-3	CASSEAVPRGTDTQYF	TGTGCCAGCAGTGAAGCGGTCCCGAGGGGCACAGATACGCAGTATTTT
many	TRBD1	TRBV19	TRBJ2-3	CASKPGQGSTTQYF	TGTGCCAGTAAACCGGGACAGGGCTCGACTACGCAGTATTTT
medium-sized	-	TRBV24-1	TRBJ2-1	CATSDRWTVYNEQFF	TGTGCCACCAGTGATCGCTGGACGGTCTACAATGAGCAGTTCTTC
many	TRBD1	TRBV5-4	TRBJ1-3	CASRMTGGPSGNTIYF	TGTGCCAGCAGAATGACAGGGGGCCCGTCTGGAAACACCATATATTTT
-	-	TRBV6-2/TRBV6-3	TRBJ2-2	CASSYSARALNTGELFF	TGTGCCAGCAGTTACTCGGCCCGCGCGCTTAACACCGGGGAGCTGTTTTTT
many	-	TRBV5-1	TRBJ1-1	CASRRENTEAFF	TGCGCCAGCAGGCGAGAGAACACTGAAGCTTTCTTT
medium-sized	TRBD1	TRBV5-5	TRBJ2-1	CASSLPRYAPGQGFTSPFDEQFF	TGTGCCAGCAGCTTACCCCGATACGCCCCGGGACAGGGCTTCACTTCACCCTTCGATGAGCAGTTCTTC
many	TRBD1	TRBV11-2	TRBJ1-1	CASSLAAGGLNTEAFF	TGTGCCAGCAGCTTAGCGGCAGGGGGATTGAACACTGAAGCTTTCTTT
many	-	TRBV20-1	TRBJ1-1	CSATPWMNTEAFF	TGCAGTGCGACGCCATGGATGAACACTGAAGCTTTCTTT
few	-	TRBV4-1	TRBJ1-4	CASSQVTPSLELFF	TGCGCCAGCAGCCAAGTAACGCCTTCGCTGGAACTGTTTTTT
many	-	TRBV4-1	TRBJ2-5	CASSQEFPSRETQYF	TGCGCCAGCAGCCAAGAGTTCCCCTCGAGGGAGACCCAGTACTTC
-	-	TRBV27	TRBJ2-2	CASSFRRYTGELFF	TGTGCCAGCAGTTTCCGACGGTACACCGGGGAGCTGTTTTTT
many	TRBD1	TRBV27	TRBJ1-1	CASRKETGRAEAFF	TGTGCCAGCCGGAAAGAGACAGGGAGGGCTGAAGCTTTCTTT
-	-	TRBV6-6	TRBJ1-6	CASSYSSYNSPLHF	TGTGCCAGCAGTTACAGCTCCTATAATTCACCCCTCCACTTT
many	-	TRBV5-6	TRBJ2-1	CASSRGTVSGNEQFF	TGTGCCAGCAGCCGGGGGACAGTTAGTGGTAATGAGCAGTTCTTC
-	-	TRBV5-1	TRBJ1-1	CASRSDPSGATEAFF	TGCGCCAGCAGATCCGACCCGAGTGGGGCCACTGAAGCTTTCTTT
many	-	TRBV29-1	TRBJ2-1	CSLRPFRGEQFF	TGCAGCCTTCGCCCCTTTCGCGGGGAGCAGTTCTTC
many	-	TRBV18	TRBJ2-1	CASSPPGVRNEQFF	TGTGCCAGCTCACCACCGGGAGTAAGGAATGAGCAGTTCTTC
many	TRBD1	TRBV12-3/TRBV12-4	TRBJ1-1	CARSPGQGVLGF	TGTGCCAGATCACCGGGACAGGGGGTTTTGGGGTTT
many	-	TRBV6-5	TRBJ2-7	CASSYSLADSYEQYF	TGTGCCAGCAGTTACTCGTTGGCTGATTCCTACGAGCAGTACTTC
many	-	TRBV2	TRBJ2-3	CASRAVGDTQYF	TGTGCCAGCAGAGCCGTAGGAGATACGCAGTATTTT
-	TRBD2	TRBV15	TRBJ2-4	CATGGGGGRAKNVQYF	TGTGCCACCGGGGGGGGGGGGGGAAGAGCCAAAAACGTTCAGTACTTC
many	TRBD2	TRBV2	TRBJ2-2	CASSLTGTRNGELFF	TGTGCCAGCAGTCTTACGGGGACTAGAAACGGGGAGCTGTTTTTT
-	TRBD1	TRBV7-2	TRBJ2-7	CASSYRRGPYEQYF	TGTGCCAGCAGCTACCGCAGGGGGCCCTACGAGCAGTACTTC
many	-	TRBV30	TRBJ2-3	CAWSVPLTDTQYF	TGTGCCTGGAGTGTACCCCTGACAGATACGCAGTATTTT
few	TRBD1	TRBV7-9	TRBJ2-7	CASGAGTGTYEQYF	TGTGCCAGTGGGGCCGGGACAGGGACCTACGAGCAGTACTTC
few	-	TRBV7-9	TRBJ2-1	CASREGGKSNEQFF	TGTGCCAGCAGGGAAGGAGGGAAGTCGAATGAGCAGTTCTTC
few	TRBD2	TRBV7-9	TRBJ2-3	CASSPSGSTQYF	TGTGCCAGCAGCCCTAGCGGCTCTACGCAGTATTTT
many	TRBD1	TRBV7-9	TRBJ2-3	CASSPKGQDTDTQYF	TGTGCCAGCAGCCCCAAGGGACAGGACACAGATACGCAGTATTTT
-	-	TRBV11-2	TRBJ2-2	CASSYYSQGRFGELFF	TGTGCCAGCAGCTATTATTCCCAGGGGAGGTTCGGGGAGCTGTTTTTT
many	TRBD2	TRBV2	TRBJ2-3	CASSRTSGGPPDTQYF	TGTGCCAGCAGCCGTACTAGCGGGGGCCCGCCAGATACGCAGTATTTT
many	-	TRBV10-2	TRBJ1-1	CASSTATNTEAFF	TGCGCCAGCAGCACCGCTACGAACACTGAAGCTTTCTTT
many	TRBD2	TRBV19	TRBJ2-2	CASSTGLAGGLTGELFF	TGTGCCAGTAGTACTGGACTAGCGGGGGGGTTGACCGGGGAGCTGTTTTTT
many	TRBD2	TRBV14	TRBJ2-1	CASSANSGVGYNEQFF	TGTGCCAGCAGCGCCAATAGCGGGGTCGGCTACAATGAGCAGTTCTTC
-	-	TRBV9	TRBJ2-3	CASSVSGTTDTQYF	TGTGCCAGCAGCGTTTCGGGAACGACAGATACGCAGTATTTT
many	TRBD2	TRBV18	TRBJ2-2	CASSPGLAGIRGELFF	TGTGCCAGCTCACCGGGACTAGCGGGTATCCGCGGGGAGCTGTTTTTT
many	-	TRBV5-1	TRBJ1-5	CASSLGTGRDQPQHF	TGCGCCAGCAGCCTAGGAACGGGAAGGGATCAGCCCCAGCATTTT
many	TRBD1	TRBV20-1	TRBJ2-7	CSSISADRGTSYEQYF	TGCAGTTCGATATCTGCGGACAGGGGGACCTCCTACGAGCAGTACTTC
many	TRBD2	TRBV20-1	TRBJ2-7	CSAISGTSFEQYF	TGCAGTGCCATCTCTGGGACTAGCTTCGAGCAGTACTTC
many	TRBD2	TRBV4-2	TRBJ2-5	CASTSGGHRAQETQYF	TGTGCCAGTACTAGCGGGGGCCACCGGGCCCAAGAGACCCAGTACTTC
many	-	TRBV28	TRBJ2-2	CASSPASDTGELFF	TGTGCCAGCAGTCCCGCATCAGACACCGGGGAGCTGTTTTTT
many	-	TRBV27	TRBJ2-3	CASSLSQLADTQYF	TGTGCCAGCAGTTTAAGCCAACTAGCTGATACGCAGTATTTT
-	TRBD1	TRBV2	TRBJ2-1	CASSETGGRIVQFF	TGTGCCAGCAGCGAGACAGGGGGCCGGATTGTGCAGTTCTTC
once	-	TRBV20-1	TRBJ2-2	CGASSGDTGELSF	TGCGGTGCTAGCTCCGGGGACACCGGGGAGCTGTCTTTT
many	TRBD1	TRBV7-9	TRBJ2-1	CASSLAGTGGLEQFF	TGTGCCAGCAGCTTAGCCGGGACAGGGGGTCTTGAGCAGTTCTTC
many	-	TRBV6-5	TRBJ2-3	CASSYGGQGTDTQYF	TGTGCCAGCAGTTACGGGGGACAAGGCACAGATACGCAGTATTTT
many	-	TRBV5-1	TRBJ2-5	CASSWRTQETQYF	TGCGCCAGCAGCTGGAGGACCCAAGAGACCCAGTACTTC
many	-	TRBV5-5	TRBJ1-1	CASSLESVSLNTEAFF	TGTGCCAGCAGCTTGGAATCAGTATCCCTGAACACTGAAGCTTTCTTT